This T cell receptor beta chain was sequenced for a study of blood T cell repertoires in COVID-19. Looking at the study overall: Samples of COVID-19 (acute and convalescent) were obtained from the United States, Italy and Spain. PBMCs, B-cell-depleted T cells, or T cells were the source of the cDNA or gDNA that made up the material.

The data were produced by immunoSEQ multiplex PCR, yet TCRdb's version contains in-frame clones alone and is incomplete. The sample yields more than 85,000 clones, more than 80% seen once. Trimming cost V 7 bases and J 14 bases; bases outside gene matches: 11. Germline CDR1 is SNHLY and CDR2 is FYNNEI. The CDR3 has 13 amino acids. This chain joins TRBV2 and TRBJ2-1; 10 positions agree with TRBD2. The sample was peripheral blood. The receptor was isolated from a human donor in a cohort sampled during active COVID-19. The CDR3 nucleotides are TGTGCCAGCACCCGAGAGCGGGGGGGCAGGGAGTTCTTC. Its translation: CASTRERGGREFF.